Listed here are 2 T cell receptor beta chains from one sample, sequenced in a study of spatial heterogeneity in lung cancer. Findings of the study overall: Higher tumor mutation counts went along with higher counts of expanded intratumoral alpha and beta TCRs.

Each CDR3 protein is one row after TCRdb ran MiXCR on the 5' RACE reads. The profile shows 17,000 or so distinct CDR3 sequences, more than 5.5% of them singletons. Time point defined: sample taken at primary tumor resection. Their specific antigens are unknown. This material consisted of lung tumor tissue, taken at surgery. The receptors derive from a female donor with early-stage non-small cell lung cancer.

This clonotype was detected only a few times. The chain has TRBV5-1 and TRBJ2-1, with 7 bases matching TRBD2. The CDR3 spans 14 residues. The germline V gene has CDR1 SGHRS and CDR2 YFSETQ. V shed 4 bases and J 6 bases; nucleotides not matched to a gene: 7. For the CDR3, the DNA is TGCGCCAGCAGCGGACTAGACCGGGCCAATGAGCAGTTCTTC. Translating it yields CASSGLDRANEQFF.

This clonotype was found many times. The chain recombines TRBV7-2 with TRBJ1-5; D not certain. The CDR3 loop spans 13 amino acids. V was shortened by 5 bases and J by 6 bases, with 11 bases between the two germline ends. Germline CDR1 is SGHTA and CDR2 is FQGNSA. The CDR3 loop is CASSPGLSQPQHF. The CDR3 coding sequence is TGTGCCAGCAGCCCAGGATTGTCTCAGCCCCAGCATTTT.